The rows below give T cell receptor beta chains drawn from one sample of a study of shared clonotypes between healthy human individuals. Some clones are missing from TCRdb's copy, which holds only in-frame ones; the method was immunoSEQ multiplex PCR. The sample lists over 2 million clones; approximately 94% were seen once. Sequenced: naive CD8+ T cells sorted from blood. Receptors originate from a young man in good health. CDR3s include the opening cysteine and the closing phenylalanine or tryptophan. The D gene is left open where the match is weak. Clone size is stated in some rows and not others, as once, few, many or a class when expanded.

>TRBV6-5|15|TRBD2|NA|TRBJ2-1
TGTGCCAGCAGTTACCCGACTAGCGGAGTCGATGAGCAGTTCTTC
CASSYPTSGVDEQFF
>TRBV6-6|12|NA|NA|TRBJ2-7
TGTGCCAGCAGTTACGCTAACTACGAGCAGTACTTC
CASSYANYEQYF
>TRBV2|15|NA|NA|TRBJ2-7
TGTGCCAGCAGCGGGGAGGAGGGTCTAGGCTACGAGCAGTACTTC
CASSGEEGLGYEQYF
>TRBV27|14|NA|NA|TRBJ1-2
TGTGCCAGCAGTTTATTTCCGGACCTCTATGGCTACACCTTC
CASSLFPDLYGYTF
>TRBV6-5|15|TRBD1|NA|TRBJ2-5
TGTGCCAGCAGTGGACAAGGGACAGGGGGAGAGACCCAGTACTTC
CASSGQGTGGETQYF
>TRBV6-5|13|NA|NA|TRBJ2-7
TGTGCCAGCAGTTACGGGGAATTCTACGAGCAGTACTTC
CASSYGEFYEQYF
>TRBV29-1|14|TRBD2|NA|TRBJ2-1
TGCAGCGTTGCCGGGACTAGCGAGTCCAATGAGCAGTTCTTC
CSVAGTSESNEQFF
>TRBV7-8|14|NA|NA|TRBJ2-7
TGTGCCAGCAGCTTTTCTAGGGGCGAGTACGAGCAGTACTTC
CASSFSRGEYEQYF
>TRBV5-1|19|TRBD2|NA|TRBJ2-1
TGCGCCAGCAGCTTGGAACTAGCGGGAGGGATAGGGACCTACAATGAGCAGTTCTTC
CASSLELAGGIGTYNEQFF
>TRBV11-2|15|TRBD2|NA|TRBJ2-7
TGTGCCAGCAGCTCCGGTCCTAGCGGCTCCTACGAGCAGTACTTC
CASSSGPSGSYEQYF
>TRBV9|14|NA|NA|TRBJ1-1
TGTGCCAGCAGCGTAGGAAGCGCGAACACTGAAGCTTTCTTT
CASSVGSANTEAFF
>TRBV19|16|TRBD1|NA|TRBJ1-2
TGTGCCAGTAGTATGTCACAGGGGAATATTAACTATGGCTACACCTTC
CASSMSQGNINYGYTF
>TRBV7-9|13|NA|NA|TRBJ2-1
TGTGCCAGCAGCTTTAGCTCCTACAATGAGCAGTTCTTC
CASSFSSYNEQFF
>TRBV11-2|16|TRBD2|NA|TRBJ2-7
TGTGCCAGCAGTTCGGGACTAGCGGGAGGGTCCTACGAGCAGTACTTC
CASSSGLAGGSYEQYF
>TRBV7-2|20|TRBD1|once|TRBJ1-2
TGTGCCAGCAGCTTAGCGGTGGCGCAGGGGGCGTTATTGGGGGACTATGGCTACACCTTC
CASSLAVAQGALLGDYGYTF
>TRBV9|13|NA|NA|TRBJ2-7
TGTGCCAGCAGCGCCGGGAAAGGCTACGAGCAGTACTTC
CASSAGKGYEQYF
>TRBV7-9|13|TRBD2|NA|TRBJ2-1
TGTGCCAGCAGCTTTTCGGGGGGCAATGAGCAGTTCTTC
CASSFSGGNEQFF
>TRBV19|15|TRBD1|NA|TRBJ1-1
TGTGCCAGTAGTGGGGGACAGGTGATGAACACTGAAGCTTTCTTT
CASSGGQVMNTEAFF
>TRBV10-3|15|TRBD1|NA|TRBJ1-1
TGTGCCATCAGTGAGTCACAGGGGCTGAACACTGAAGCTTTCTTT
CAISESQGLNTEAFF
>TRBV6-5|12|NA|few|TRBJ1-1
TGTGCCAGCAGTTACTCGGGTATTGAAGCTTTCTTT
CASSYSGIEAFF
>TRBV28|16|NA|NA|TRBJ2-1
TGTGCCAGCAGTTTCTGGGAGACCTCCTCCTACAATGAGCAGTTCTTC
CASSFWETSSYNEQFF
>TRBV5-4|13|NA|NA|TRBJ2-2
TGTGCCAGCAGCTGGGACACCACCGGGGAGCTGTTTTTT
CASSWDTTGELFF
>TRBV11-2|15|TRBD1|NA|TRBJ2-7
TGTGCCAGCAGCTCCCCCGGGACAGCTTACTACGAGCAGTACTTC
CASSSPGTAYYEQYF
>TRBV5-5|14|NA|NA|TRBJ1-2
TGTGCCAGCAGCTTGGAGAGGGAGGGCTATGGCTACACCTTC
CASSLEREGYGYTF